This T cell receptor (beta chain) was observed in a study of human T cells and chemical hapten exposure. For the study at large: Mainly, slight library volume differences in the pool made TCR yields vary. Notes on the study in general: With DPC sensitization, TCRs exceeding 1 in 1000 frequency showed no change.

Library preparation tagged each individual cDNA molecule with a unique molecular identifier. TCRdb re-called the RACE reads through MiXCR, storing one row per CDR3 protein. The table has 40,000 or so distinct CDR3 sequences, about 12% seen once. A word on this clonotype: Its target is not known.

Germline V lookup: CDR1 DFQATT, CDR2 SNEGSKA (reference sequence). This CDR3 comprises 15 residues. V was pared by 5 bases and J by 5 bases, with 16 bases between. Time point here: pre-sensitization, week 0. Treatment specified: therapeutic diphenylcyclopropenone sensitization with weekly scalp DPC. Before extraction, the whole blood was not fractionated, and total RNA was taken from it. J is TRBJ1-6 and V is TRBV20-1; D possibly corresponds to TRBD1 (5 bases). The receptor was derived from a woman between 35 and 50 years old with alopecia areata. Some clones in this sample may be carry-over from other donors' samples. This specimen consisted of whole blood, obtained in connection with sensitization to the hapten diphenylcyclopropenone (DPC). CDR3: CSAGVPGTDNSPLHF. In DNA form, the CDR3 reads TGCAGTGCTGGGGTACCCGGGACGGATAATTCACCCCTCCACTTT.